A single T cell receptor beta chain is shown here with its context. Its antigen remains unknown. This sample was included in a study of a mutant IDH1 vaccine in newly diagnosed glioma. Specified time point: week 47, end of study. Vaccination comprised doses that each held 300 ug of mutant IDH1 20-mer peptide, plus topical imiquimod. TCRdb's table, derived via immunoSEQ multiplex PCR, lists solely in-frame clones and lacks some. The sample includes fewer than 15,000 clones, 70% to 80% of them seen just once. Sequences were derived from PBMCs, sampled from a glioma patient whose treatment included an IDH1 peptide vaccine. The clonotype comes from a middle-aged woman with glioma.

CDR3 loop: CASSPGTGPEKLFF. DNA for the CDR3: TGTGCCAGCTCACCAGGGACAGGTCCCGAAAAACTGTTTTTT. The chain has TRBV18 and TRBJ1-4, with TRBD1 matching over 8 bases. Unmatched junction bases numbered 4, after V lost 2 bases and J lost 8 bases. There are 14 residues in the CDR3. Germline CDR1 and CDR2: KGHSH and LQKENI.